The sequence of this TCR beta chain was determined in a study of blood T cells in healthy people across ages. It was with a sample-barcoded 5' primer and a J-beta primer mix that a second PCR of roughly 7 to 12 cycles was run. TCRdb re-analysed the 5' RACE reads in MiXCR, keeping a single row per CDR3 protein. The sample includes 1.4 million to 1.5 million distinct CDR3 sequences, approximately 38% of them seen just once. On this clonotype itself: This may be a read error: a much more frequent sequence differs by one nucleotide.

The sample taken for sequencing was blood. The sequence was obtained from a woman between 18 and 30 years old in good health.

The CDR3 DNA reads as TGCAGCGTTAGTGGCAGGTACAATGAGCAGTACTTC. Translated, it gives CSVSGRYNEQYF. The chain joins TRBV29-1 to TRBJ2-1; D is uncertain. The tail of the sequence fits TRBJ2-7 better, so the J call may be wrong. CDR1 SQVTM and CDR2 ANQGSEA come from the germline V gene. This CDR3 region has 12 residues.